One sample yielded the 27 T cell receptor beta chains listed below, sequenced in a study of T cell repertoires in cytomegalovirus infection. TCRdb called the reads again in MiXCR, with one record for every CDR3 protein. The sample has about 310,000 distinct CDR3 sequences, roughly 25% seen once; the top ten hold 13%. The antigens of these receptors remain unknown. This specimen was cultured PBMCs, taken from culture after CMV antigen stimulation. The receptors were sampled from a human donor in good health (CMV status not recorded). Some clones in this sample may be carry-over from other donors' samples.

This clonotype appeared a few times. CDR3 region: CASSYSGNSNQPQHF. DNA for the CDR3: TGTGCCAGCAGTTACTCAGGCAATAGCAATCAGCCCCAGCATTTT. The V gene is TRBV6-2 or TRBV6-3, the J gene TRBJ1-5; no reliable D call. This CDR3 spans 15 amino acids. V lost 0 bases to trimming and J lost 0 bases, with 6 bases between them. The germline CDR1 and CDR2 sequences are MNHEY and SVGEGT.

The J gene is TRBJ1-6, the V gene TRBV7-9; no firm D call. From germline, CDR1 is SEHNR and CDR2 FQNEAQ (reference sequence). The CDR3 extends over 20 amino acids. The V and J ends lost 0 bases and 5 bases respectively, with 23 bases between them. CDR3 nucleotide sequence: TGTGCCAGCAGCTTAGCGGGAGGCGGCTCTGCTCGGGTTAATAATTCACCCCTCCACTTT. Encoded protein: CASSLAGGGSARVNNSPLHF.

The chain couples TRBV3-1 to TRBJ2-1; D might be TRBD2 (6 bases). The V end was cut by 2 bases, the J end by 1 base, with 12 bases between. CDR3 length: 16 residues. The germline V gene has CDR1 LGHDT and CDR2 YNNKEL (reference sequence). CDR3 DNA: TGTGCCAGCAGCCAAACCTATGGGGGGTCCTACAATGAGCAGTTCTTC. Translating it yields CASSQTYGGSYNEQFF.

The chain couples TRBV7-9 to TRBJ2-5, with 13 bases aligning to TRBD2. Germline assignment: CDR1 SEHNR and CDR2 FQNEAQ (reference sequence). The length of the CDR3 is 18 residues. V shed 1 base, J shed 5 bases, and the junction held 10 bases outside the gene matches. DNA of the CDR3: TGTGCCAGCAGCTTAGAGCAACGGACTAGCGGGAGTCCGGAGACCCAGTACTTC. It yields the protein CASSLEQRTSGSPETQYF. Supplemented by reference TRBV7-9 and TRBJ2-5, the full variable domain reads DTGVSQNPRHKITKRGQNVTFRCDPISEHNRLYWYRQTLGQGPEFLTYFQNEAQLEKSRLLSDRFSAERPKGSFSTLEIQRTEQGDSAMYLCASSLEQRTSGSPETQYFGPGTRLLVL.

This clonotype was observed a few times. The rearrangement joins TRBV29-1 to TRBJ1-2; no firm D call. CDR1 SQVTM and CDR2 ANQGSEA come from the germline V gene. This CDR3 has 15 amino acids. Trimming left V 0 bases short and J 5 bases short, with 16 bases between. The CDR3 protein is CSVEDVGALRYGYTF. The CDR3 DNA follows: TGCAGCGTTGAAGACGTCGGAGCCCTGCGGTATGGCTACACCTTC.

V and J are TRBV28 and TRBJ2-6; D is ambiguous. The CDR3 loop spans 12 amino acids. V was cut by 9 bases and J by 3 bases, with 6 bases left in between. In germline, CDR1 is MDHEN, CDR2 SYDVKM. For the CDR3, the DNA is TGTGCCAGTTTCGGTGGGGCCAACGTCCTGACTTTC. Translation gives CASFGGANVLTF.

V and J are TRBV10-3 and TRBJ2-1, with a tentative D call TRBD1 (6 bases). The CDR3 length is 15 residues. With 6 bases removed from V and 5 bases from J, the gap between germline ends came to 17 bases. Germline lookup yields CDR1 ENHRY and CDR2 SYGVKD. The CDR3 spells CAIRKGTRGNNEQFF. CDR3 DNA: TGTGCCATCAGAAAAGGGACAAGGGGGAACAATGAGCAGTTCTTC.

This rearrangement joins TRBV6-1 to TRBJ2-3; 14 bases are a match to TRBD2. CDR3 length: 17 residues. In germline, CDR1 is MNHNS, CDR2 SASEGT. The V segment lost 5 bases and the J segment 6 bases; nucleotides outside the gene matches: 10. The CDR3 bases are TGTGCCAGCAGTCCTCCTACCGGGACTAGCGGGAGTGATACGCAGTATTTT. Translation: CASSPPTGTSGSDTQYF.

The chain recombines TRBV5-1 with TRBJ2-1; D remains ambiguous. V was pared by 5 bases and J by 5 bases, with 11 bases between. Looked up from germline, CDR1 is SGHRS and CDR2 is YFSETQ. The CDR3 extends over 13 amino acids. This chain's CDR3 is CASRALPDNEQFF. The CDR3 DNA follows: TGCGCCAGCAGGGCTTTGCCGGACAATGAGCAGTTCTTC.

The genes are TRBV24-1 and TRBJ2-1; D is unclear. This CDR3 region has 16 residues. The germline CDR1 and CDR2 sequences are KGHDR and SFDVKD. Trimming left V 3 bases short and J 7 bases short, with 18 bases between. CDR3 sequence reads: CATSDDVRTWANEQFF. The DNA of the CDR3 is TGTGCCACCAGTGATGACGTTCGGACCTGGGCGAATGAGCAGTTCTTC.

This chain connects TRBV6-2 or TRBV6-3 to TRBJ2-2, with TRBD1 matching over 7 bases. Unmatched junction bases numbered 5, after V lost 0 bases and J lost 1 base. The CDR3 spans 17 residues. CDR1 MNHEY and CDR2 SVGEGT come from the germline V gene. CDR3 in amino acids: CASSYSSRTGNTGELFF. For the CDR3, the DNA is TGTGCCAGCAGTTACTCTTCTAGGACAGGGAACACCGGGGAGCTGTTTTTT.

This chain links TRBV19 with TRBJ1-5; D may be TRBD1 (5 bases). Germline V CDR1 and CDR2: LNHDA, SQIVND (reference sequence). Trimming cost V 5 bases and J 2 bases, with 10 bases left between them. The CDR3 contains 14 residues. CDR3 sequence reads: CASSWEGGNQPQHF. The CDR3 nucleotides read TGTGCCAGTAGTTGGGAAGGGGGCAATCAGCCCCAGCATTTT.

This sequence joins TRBV6-6 and TRBJ1-5; D is uncertain. CDR1 and CDR2 (germline): MNHNY, SVGAGI (reference sequence). CDR3 length: 15 amino acids. Trimming left V 5 bases short and J 2 bases short, with 13 bases between. The CDR3 protein is CASSRSGQGNQPQHF. As DNA, the CDR3 is TGTGCCAGCAGTCGGTCAGGTCAGGGCAATCAGCCCCAGCATTTT.

The chain recombines TRBV20-1 with TRBJ2-7, with unresolved D. The ends were cut back, 6 bases at V and 7 bases at J, with 22 bases in the middle. The CDR3 sequence is 14 residues long. The germline CDR1 and CDR2 sequences are DFQATT and SNEGSKA (reference sequence). The CDR3 DNA sequence: TGCAGTGCGCGGCCGGACGGAATTTTGTGGGAGCAGTACTTC. It yields the protein CSARPDGILWEQYF.

This clonotype came up a few times. V usage is TRBV12-3 or TRBV12-4 and J usage is TRBJ2-3; the D is unclear. The germline V and J ends were trimmed by 0 bases and 6 bases, with 4 bases remaining between them. The CDR3 length is 12 residues. CDR3 protein: CASSLAVDTQYF. CDR3 bases: TGTGCCAGCAGTTTAGCGGTCGATACGCAGTATTTT.

In regard to this clonotype: The junction departs from the called germline gene at one end, perhaps through a read error. This chain joins TRBV6-8 and TRBJ1-1; D unclear. Per germline, CDR1 MNHGY and CDR2 SAAAGT. The CDR3 contains 11 residues. The CDR3 nucleotides read TGTGCCAGCAGCCCTCCAGGACGGTGGGTCTTT. Translating it yields CASSPPGRWVF.

The sample holds a few counts of this clonotype. The rearrangement joins TRBV7-2 to TRBJ2-7; D may be TRBD2 (6 bases). Germline V CDR1 and CDR2: SGHTA, FQGNSA. V lost 3 bases and J lost 2, with 11 bases in between. This CDR3 region has 14 residues. The CDR3 loop reads CASSFQTRPYEQYV. CDR3 DNA sequence: TGTGCCAGCAGCTTCCAGACTAGACCCTACGAGCAGTACGTC.

In this sample, this clonotype turned up many times. The chain uses TRBV7-2 and TRBJ2-5; no clear D gene. This CDR3 is built from 14 residues. Trimming cost V 4 bases and J 4 bases, with 13 bases left between them. Germline V gene data show CDR1 as SGHTA and CDR2 as FQGNSA. The CDR3: CASSSRVGIETQYF. The CDR3 DNA sequence: TGTGCCAGCAGCTCCCGGGTTGGAATAGAGACCCAGTACTTC.

This clonotype was seen repeatedly, ten times or more. The V and J genes are TRBV4-3 and TRBJ1-3; D not resolved. V lost 1 base to trimming and J lost 2 bases, with 9 bases between them. The germline V gene encodes CDR1 LGHNA and CDR2 YSLEER. The CDR3 has 15 amino acids. CDR3 sequence (DNA): TGCGCCAGCAGCCAAGGTGGCGGCCCTGGAAACACCATATATTTT. Protein: CASSQGGGPGNTIYF.

The rearrangement uses TRBV5-4 and TRBJ2-3; D might be TRBD2 (6 bases). CDR1 SGHNT and CDR2 YYREEE come from the germline V gene (reference sequence). V lost 2 bases and J lost 1, with 14 bases in between. CDR3 length: 16 amino acids. CDR3 residues: CASSFAGLPGTDTQYF. The CDR3 DNA follows: TGTGCCAGCAGCTTCGCTGGACTACCCGGCACAGATACGCAGTATTTT.

The rearrangement links TRBV11-3 to TRBJ1-3; possible D gene TRBD1, 5 bases. The CDR3 consists of 14 residues. Germline CDR1 and CDR2: SGHNT and YENEEA. Trimming shortened V by 5 bases and J by 4 bases, and 12 bases separated the two germline ends. CDR3 region: CASSHGGVGNTIYF. The DNA for the CDR3 is TGTGCCAGCAGCCACGGGGGAGTGGGAAACACCATATATTTT.

Ten or more counts support this clonotype. V is TRBV7-6 and J is TRBJ2-5; the D gene is possibly TRBD1 (5 bases). V was cut by 1 base and J by 2 bases, with 17 bases left in between. This CDR3 spans 17 amino acids. CDR1 and CDR2 from the germline V gene are SGHVS and FNYEAQ. The chain's CDR3 is CASSLDGVGPGQETQYF. For the CDR3, the DNA is TGTGCCAGCAGCTTAGACGGCGTGGGGCCAGGGCAAGAGACCCAGTACTTC.

The rearrangement links TRBV29-1 to TRBJ2-7; the D is unclear. The CDR3 runs to 12 residues. V was cut by 3 bases and J by 3 bases, with 9 bases left in between. Germline V gene data show CDR1 as SQVTM and CDR2 as ANQGSEA. The CDR3 reads CSVEIGLYEQYF. The CDR3 DNA follows: TGCAGCGTTGAGATCGGCCTCTACGAGCAGTACTTC.

This chain links TRBV7-2 with TRBJ1-4, with 7 bases that match TRBD1. There are 15 residues in the CDR3. J lost 8 bases, V lost 0 bases, and 6 bases had no gene match. Germline CDR1 SGHTA, CDR2 FQGNSA. The CDR3 sequence is CASSLASQGQEKLFF. The CDR3 DNA reads TGTGCCAGCAGCTTAGCAAGTCAGGGACAGGAAAAACTGTTTTTT.

In this sample, this clonotype turned up a few times. This chain joins TRBV19 and TRBJ1-1; maybe TRBD1 (5 bases). V dropped 6 bases and J dropped 0 bases, with 17 bases sitting between them. Germline assignment: CDR1 LNHDA and CDR2 SQIVND (reference sequence). The CDR3 has 16 residues. The CDR3 spells CASRKSGIPLNTEAFF. The CDR3 coding sequence is TGTGCCAGTAGGAAATCAGGGATCCCCCTGAACACTGAAGCTTTCTTT. Combining the CDR3 with reference TRBV19 and TRBJ1-1 gives the whole variable domain DGGITQSPKYLFRKEGQNVTLSCEQNLNHDAMYWYRQDPGQGLRLIYYSQIVNDFQKGDIAEGYSVSREKKESFPLTVTSAQKNPTAFYLCASRKSGIPLNTEAFFGQGTRLTVV.

Only one count was recorded for this clonotype. The rearrangement joins TRBV20-1 to TRBJ2-3; D not resolved. The germline V gene encodes CDR1 DFQATT and CDR2 SNEGSKA (reference sequence). There are 15 residues in the CDR3. The V gene lost 6 bases and the J gene lost 2 bases, with 18 bases spanning the gap. CDR3 sequence (DNA): TGCAGTGCGGTGGAGTTCGGGCGGATCACAGATACGCAGTATTTT. Translation gives CSAVEFGRITDTQYF.

V gene TRBV7-9 combines with J gene TRBJ2-3, with 12 bases that match TRBD2. With V trimmed by 3 bases and J by 2 bases, 3 bases remained unmatched. Germline CDR1 SEHNR, CDR2 FQNEAQ (reference sequence). The CDR3 has 16 amino acids. The CDR3 region is CASSLGLAGPTDTQYF. The CDR3, as DNA: TGTGCCAGCAGCTTGGGACTAGCGGGCCCCACAGATACGCAGTATTTT.